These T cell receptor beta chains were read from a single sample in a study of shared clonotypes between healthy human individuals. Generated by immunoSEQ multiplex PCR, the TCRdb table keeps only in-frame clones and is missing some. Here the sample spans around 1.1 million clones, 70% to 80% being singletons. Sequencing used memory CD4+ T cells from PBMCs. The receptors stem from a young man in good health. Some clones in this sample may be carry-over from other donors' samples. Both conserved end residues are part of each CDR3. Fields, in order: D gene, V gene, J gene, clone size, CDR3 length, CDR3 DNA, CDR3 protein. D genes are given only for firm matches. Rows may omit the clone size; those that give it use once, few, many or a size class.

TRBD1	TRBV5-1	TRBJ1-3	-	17	TGCGCCAGCAGCCCCGGACAGGGTTTCGGTACGGGAAACACCATATATTTT	CASSPGQGFGTGNTIYF
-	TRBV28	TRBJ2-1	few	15	TGTGCCAGCAGTTTACGGGGTAGTCTATCAAATGAGCAGTTCTTC	CASSLRGSLSNEQFF
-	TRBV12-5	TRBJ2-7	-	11	TGTGCTAGTGGCCGTTACTACGAGCAGTACTTC	CASGRYYEQYF
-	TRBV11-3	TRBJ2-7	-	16	TGTGCCAGCAGCTTAGGATTTGGCACCCACTCCTACGAGCAGTACTTC	CASSLGFGTHSYEQYF
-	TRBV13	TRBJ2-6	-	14	TGTGCCAGCAGTTTGAATGCTGGGGCCAACGTCCTGACTTTC	CASSLNAGANVLTF
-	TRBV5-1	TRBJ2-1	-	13	TGCGCCAGCAGCCCGTACCCCGAGGGTGAGCAGTTCTTC	CASSPYPEGEQFF
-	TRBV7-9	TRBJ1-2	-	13	TGTGCCAGCAGCCCGGGGAGTAACTATGGCTACACCTTC	CASSPGSNYGYTF
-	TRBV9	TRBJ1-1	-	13	TGTGCCAGCAGCGCGGGGGAGACGGGGACAGCTTTCTTT	CASSAGETGTAFF
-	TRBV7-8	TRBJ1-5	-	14	TGTGCCAGCAGCTCCCCAGCAGGAGATCAGCCCCAGCATTTT	CASSSPAGDQPQHF
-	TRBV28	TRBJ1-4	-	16	TGTGCCAGCAGTTTAGGCACCCAGGTAGGGGGTGAAAAACTGTTTTTT	CASSLGTQVGGEKLFF
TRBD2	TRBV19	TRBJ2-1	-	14	TGTGCCAGTAATATCGCGGGAGTCTACAATGAGCAGTTCTTC	CASNIAGVYNEQFF
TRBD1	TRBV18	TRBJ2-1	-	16	TGTGCCAGCTCGCTCGGGACAGGGAACCCCGCCAATGAGCAGTTCTTC	CASSLGTGNPANEQFF
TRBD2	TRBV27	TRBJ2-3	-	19	TGTGCCAGCAGTTCCCCCCAGAGCGGGAGAAGTAGTAGCACAGATACGCAGTATTTT	CASSSPQSGRSSSTDTQYF
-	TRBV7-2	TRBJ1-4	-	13	TGTGCCAGCAGCTTAGTGAGTAATGAAAAACTGTTTTTT	CASSLVSNEKLFF
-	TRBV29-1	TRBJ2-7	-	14	TGCAGCGTTGAAGGGGCCGAAACCCACTACGAGCAGTACTTC	CSVEGAETHYEQYF
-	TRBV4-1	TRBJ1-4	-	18	TGCGCCAGCAGCCAAGTTCCTACGCTTACCGCAACTAATGAAAAACTGTTTTTT	CASSQVPTLTATNEKLFF
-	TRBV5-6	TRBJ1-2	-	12	TGTGCCAGCAGCTTGTGGGGGGATGGCTACACCTTC	CASSLWGDGYTF
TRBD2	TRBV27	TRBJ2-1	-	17	TGTGCCAGCAGTTTAAATCCGGGGGGAGGACCCTACAATGAGCAGTTCTTC	CASSLNPGGGPYNEQFF
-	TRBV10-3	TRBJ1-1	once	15	TGTGCCATCAGTGAGACAAGGACCGAAAACACTGAAGCTTTCTTT	CAISETRTENTEAFF